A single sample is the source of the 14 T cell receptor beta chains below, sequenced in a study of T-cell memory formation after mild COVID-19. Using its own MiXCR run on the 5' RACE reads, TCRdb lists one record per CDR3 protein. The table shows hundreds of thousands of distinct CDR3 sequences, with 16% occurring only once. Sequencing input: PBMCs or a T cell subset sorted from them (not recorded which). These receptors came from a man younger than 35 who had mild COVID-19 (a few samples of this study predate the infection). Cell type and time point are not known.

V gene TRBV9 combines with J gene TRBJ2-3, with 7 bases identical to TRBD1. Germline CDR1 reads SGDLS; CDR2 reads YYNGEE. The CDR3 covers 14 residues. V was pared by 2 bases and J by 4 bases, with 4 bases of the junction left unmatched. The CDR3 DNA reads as TGTGCCAGCAGCGTCGAGGGGGCGGCAGATACGCAGTATTTT. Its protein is CASSVEGAADTQYF.

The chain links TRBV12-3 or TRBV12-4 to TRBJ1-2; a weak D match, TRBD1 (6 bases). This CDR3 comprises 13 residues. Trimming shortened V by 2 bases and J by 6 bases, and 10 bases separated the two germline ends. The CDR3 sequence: CASSLWGADGYTF. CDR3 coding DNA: TGTGCCAGCAGTTTATGGGGGGCGGATGGCTACACCTTC.

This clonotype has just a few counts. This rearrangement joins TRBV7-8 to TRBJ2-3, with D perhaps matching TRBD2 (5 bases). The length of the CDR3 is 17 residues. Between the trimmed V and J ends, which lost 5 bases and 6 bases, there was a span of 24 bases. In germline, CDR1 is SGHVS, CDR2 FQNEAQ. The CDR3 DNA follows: TGTGCCAGCAGCCCTCCCACCCTAGCCCATTACTTTGATACGCAGTATTTT. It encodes CASSPPTLAHYFDTQYF.

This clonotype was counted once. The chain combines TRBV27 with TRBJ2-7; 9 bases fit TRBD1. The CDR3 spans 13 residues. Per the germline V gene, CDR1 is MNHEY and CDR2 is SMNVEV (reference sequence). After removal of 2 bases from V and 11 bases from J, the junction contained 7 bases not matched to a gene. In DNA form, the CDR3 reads TGTGCCAGCAGTTTAGGCGTACAGGGGGCGGAGTACTTC. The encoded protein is CASSLGVQGAEYF.

The CDR3 bases are TGTGCCAGCAGCAAACTGGACAGGAGCTCCTACGAGCAGTACTTC. Encoded protein: CASSKLDRSSYEQYF. This chain connects TRBV11-2 to TRBJ2-7; 7 bases map to TRBD1. The V segment lost 5 bases and the J segment 0 bases; nucleotides outside the gene matches: 7. CDR1 SGHAT and CDR2 FQNNGV come from the germline V gene. This CDR3 has 15 amino acids.

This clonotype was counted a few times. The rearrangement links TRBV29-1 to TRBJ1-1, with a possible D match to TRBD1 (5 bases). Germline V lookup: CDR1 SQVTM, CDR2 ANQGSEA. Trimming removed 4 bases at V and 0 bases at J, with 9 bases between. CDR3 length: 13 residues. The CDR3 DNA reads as TGCAGCGTTGGGTGGACACTGAACACTGAAGCTTTCTTT. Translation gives CSVGWTLNTEAFF.

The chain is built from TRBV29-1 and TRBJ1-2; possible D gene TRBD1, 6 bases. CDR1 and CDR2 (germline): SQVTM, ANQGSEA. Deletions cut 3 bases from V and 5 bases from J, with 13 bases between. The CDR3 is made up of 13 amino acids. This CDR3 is CSVDKGGRYGYTF. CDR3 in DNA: TGCAGCGTTGATAAAGGGGGTCGATATGGCTACACCTTC.

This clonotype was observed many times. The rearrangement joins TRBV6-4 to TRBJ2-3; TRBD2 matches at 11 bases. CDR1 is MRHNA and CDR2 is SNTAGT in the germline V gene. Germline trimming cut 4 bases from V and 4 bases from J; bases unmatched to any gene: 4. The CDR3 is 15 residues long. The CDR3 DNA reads TGTGCCAGCAGTGGTAGCGGGGGGGCCCCAGATACGCAGTATTTT. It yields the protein CASSGSGGAPDTQYF.

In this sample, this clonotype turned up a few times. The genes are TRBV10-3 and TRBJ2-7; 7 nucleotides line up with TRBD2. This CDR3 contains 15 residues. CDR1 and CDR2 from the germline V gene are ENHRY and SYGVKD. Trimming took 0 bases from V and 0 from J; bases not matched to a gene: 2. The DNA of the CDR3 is TGTGCCATCAGTGAGTCCCTAGCGGTCTCCTACGAGCAGTACTTC. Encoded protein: CAISESLAVSYEQYF.

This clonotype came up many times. The CDR3 loop is CASRYSGGALNEQFF. In DNA form, the CDR3 reads TGTGCCAGCAGGTATAGCGGGGGGGCGCTTAATGAGCAGTTCTTC. The chain joins TRBV7-9 to TRBJ2-1, with 11 bases fitting TRBD2. Germline trimming cut 6 bases from V and 7 bases from J; bases unmatched to any gene: 8. From germline, CDR1 is SEHNR and CDR2 FQNEAQ (reference sequence). The CDR3 extends over 15 amino acids.

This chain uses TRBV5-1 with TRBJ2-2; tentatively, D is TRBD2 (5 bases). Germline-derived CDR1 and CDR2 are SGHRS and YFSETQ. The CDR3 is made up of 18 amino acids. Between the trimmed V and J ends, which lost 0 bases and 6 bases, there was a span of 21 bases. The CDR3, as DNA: TGCGCCAGCAGCTTGGCCCTAGCTACCCTGAAAGATCCCGGGGAGCTGTTTTTT. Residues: CASSLALATLKDPGELFF. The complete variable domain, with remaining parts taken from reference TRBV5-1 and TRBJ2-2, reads KAGVTQTPRYLIKTRGQQVTLSCSPISGHRSVSWYQQTPGQGLQFLFEYFSETQRNKGNFPGRFSGRQFSNSRSEMNVSTLELGDSALYLCASSLALATLKDPGELFFGEGSRLTVL.

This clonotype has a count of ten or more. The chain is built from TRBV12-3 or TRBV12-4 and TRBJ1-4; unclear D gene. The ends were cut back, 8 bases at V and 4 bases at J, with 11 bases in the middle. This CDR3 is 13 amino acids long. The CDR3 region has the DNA TGTGCCAGCGGCCGGGCCCATAATGAAAAACTGTTTTTT. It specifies CASGRAHNEKLFF.

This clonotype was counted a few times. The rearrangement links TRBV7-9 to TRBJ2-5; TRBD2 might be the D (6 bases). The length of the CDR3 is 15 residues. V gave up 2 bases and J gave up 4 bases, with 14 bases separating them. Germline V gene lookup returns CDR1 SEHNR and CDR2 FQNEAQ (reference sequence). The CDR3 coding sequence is TGTGCCAGCAGCTTAAGGTCGGGGGAAGGAGAGACCCAGTACTTC. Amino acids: CASSLRSGEGETQYF.

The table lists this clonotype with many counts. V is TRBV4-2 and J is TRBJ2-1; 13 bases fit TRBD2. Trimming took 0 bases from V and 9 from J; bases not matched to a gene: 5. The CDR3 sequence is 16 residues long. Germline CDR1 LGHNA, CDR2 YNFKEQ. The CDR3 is CASSQETTSGGSEQFF. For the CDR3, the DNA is TGTGCCAGCAGCCAAGAGACGACTAGCGGGGGGAGTGAGCAGTTCTTC.